The entry below gives a single TCR beta chain sequence along with its context. It lacks a known antigen. With a much larger clone just one base away, this may be a read error. This sample was taken from a study of immune heterogeneity within non-small cell lung tumors (dated by TCRdb to 2016 to 2018). Some background on the complete study: Histology comprised a handful of squamous cell carcinomas, approximately nine non-squamous carcinomas and 1 tumor not otherwise specified. The study combined whole-exome sequencing, RNA-seq and TCR beta repertoire sequencing of multiple spatially distinct regions from each NSCLC tumor to examine intratumoral immune heterogeneity. Transcriptome data were available for just 40 or so loci from around twelve patients, whereas TCR repertoire analysis spanned roughly 56 tumor loci from 15 patients. For mutant peptides 8 to 11 amino acids long, netMHCpan-3.0 predicted neoantigen binding to the HLA alleles of each patient. The study at large found these results: High-frequency TCR beta clonotypes were found to be largely distinct between individual patients. Within a patient, identical dominant CDR3B clonotypes were found to recur across loci, yet unique high-frequency clones were also harbored in different tumor locations. A statistically significant but moderate positive correlation (R roughly 0.34) was observed between local T-cell repertoire clonality and local tumor mutational burden.

Via the germline V gene (reference sequence), CDR1 is DFQATT and CDR2 SNEGSKA. CDR3 length: 12 amino acids, cysteine to phenylalanine. Only the CDR3 part of the read is kept: 36 bases, read in frame from the first base. A multiplex PCR system amplified the TCR beta CDR3 region, with a first 10-cycle round using 32 V-gene forward and 13 J-gene reverse primers. The first PCR round was done with a QIAGEN Multiplex PCR Kit, and the primer sequences were filed in Chinese patent CN105087789A. Illumina universal primers were added in a second PCR round performed with the Phusion High-Fidelity PCR Kit. Sequencing of the TCR libraries was done on the Illumina HiSeq X Ten platform in paired-end mode with a 151 bp read length. The published analysis was carried out like this. Reads without multiplex PCR primers were removed using Cutadapt, read pairs were merged using PEAR, and CDR3 regions were called using MiXCR with default settings. Shannon entropy measured repertoire diversity, and clonality was calculated as one minus the Shannon entropy divided by the ln of the count of productive unique sequences. A clonotype counted as a dominant or high-frequency T-cell clone when its frequency was 0.5% or higher. TCRdb reworked the public reads: Q25 trimming with fastp, MiXCR clone assembly, productive beta chains retained. Identical CDR3 proteins give one entry, which carries the most common genes and DNA. The V and J calls were not made by the authors but by TCRdb's processing. The sample contains some 31,000 distinct CDR3 sequences, less than 35% of them found a single time. The ten biggest clones cover roughly 4.3% of the sample.

Genomic DNA was extracted from bulk tumor tissue and used as the TCR template, and about 0.65 ug gDNA was amplified per sample. During surgery, several biopsies were collected from each primary tumor and placed as far from one another as possible within the tumor mass. The study cohort was described as untreated, and patients were newly diagnosed NSCLC cases undergoing curative surgery. The samples came from approximately 14 patients with newly diagnosed non-small cell lung cancer who were having surgery intended to be curative. Two independent pathologists reviewed the resected tumor masses. Only DNA and RNA samples of high quality went on to sequencing.

This clonotype was sampled from a man in his forties with non-small cell lung cancer. The chain is encoded by TRBV20-1 joined to TRBJ2-7; 8 central bases correspond to TRBD1. Sequenced: lung tumor tissue. The CDR3 amino acid sequence is: CTTGTGDVEQYF. The DNA sequence is TGCACTACCGGGACAGGCGACGTCGAGCAGTACTTC.